This T cell receptor (beta chain) emerged from a study of shared clonotypes between healthy human individuals. Turning to this clone: Its antigen is not known.

Each cell subset's genomic DNA was divided evenly among several immunoSEQ plates. Assay used: immunoSEQ multiplex PCR; TCRdb lists only in-frame clones, some missing. In the table there are under 2,000,000 clones, approximately 95% of which are singletons. The CDR3 contains 13 residues. CDR1 MNHEY and CDR2 SMNVEV come from the germline V gene (reference sequence). Between the trimmed V and J ends, which lost 6 bases and 2 bases, there was a span of 11 bases. Naive CD8 cells comprised CD45RO-negative, CCR7-positively selected cells, excluding terminally differentiated effector memory CD45RA+ cells. Study-wide results and caveats: Enrolling few donors narrowed the genetic and exposure-history diversity that was represented. Several donors had roughly 5% of their naive CD4 clonotypes in common.

V usage is TRBV27 and J usage is TRBJ2-7; no reliable D call. The sequence derives from a man aged 18-30 years in good health. The sample was naive CD8+ T cells sorted from blood. CDR3: CASRTLLTYEQYF. The CDR3 DNA sequence: TGTGCCAGCAGGACACTCTTGACCTACGAGCAGTACTTC.